The rows below give T cell receptor beta chains drawn from one sample of a study of CD8 T cells in Susac syndrome. One entry per CDR3 protein results from TCRdb running MiXCR on the immunoSEQ multiplex PCR reads. Of more than 120,000 distinct CDR3 sequences in the sample, roughly 94% were seen once. Sequencing input: CD4+ T cells from PBMCs. These receptors all stem from a human donor in good health. The CDR3 runs from the conserved cysteine through the conserved F or W. The D gene is left open where the match is weak. Not every row has a clone size; where given, it reads once, few, many or a size class.

CDR3 protein: CSASGQVRNTQYF
CDR3 DNA: TGCAGTGCTAGCGGCCAGGTCAGAAATACGCAGTATTTT
clone size: .
D gene: .
J gene: TRBJ2-3
V gene: TRBV20-1

CDR3 protein: CSAKTWRAEDQPQHF
CDR3 DNA: TGCAGTGCTAAGACGTGGAGGGCAGAGGATCAGCCCCAGCATTTT
clone size: .
D gene: .
J gene: TRBJ1-5
V gene: TRBV20-1

CDR3 protein: CASRDKFMDPLLAGKLNSYEQYF
CDR3 DNA: TGTGCCAGCAGGGATAAGTTTATGGACCCCCTGCTAGCGGGCAAACTTAACTCCTACGAGCAGTACTTC
clone size: .
D gene: TRBD2
J gene: TRBJ2-7
V gene: TRBV27

CDR3 protein: CASRQGIYEQYF
CDR3 DNA: TGTGCCAGCCGTCAGGGGATCTACGAGCAGTACTTC
clone size: .
D gene: .
J gene: TRBJ2-7
V gene: TRBV18

CDR3 protein: CAWSGRGYEQYF
CDR3 DNA: TGTGCCTGGAGTGGCAGGGGATACGAGCAGTACTTC
clone size: once
D gene: .
J gene: TRBJ2-7
V gene: TRBV30

CDR3 protein: CASSPPPPGVTEAFF
CDR3 DNA: TGTGCCAGCAGCCCGCCGCCTCCGGGGGTCACTGAAGCTTTCTTT
clone size: .
D gene: .
J gene: TRBJ1-1
V gene: TRBV13

CDR3 protein: CASSFSSSYNEQFF
CDR3 DNA: TGTGCCAGCAGCTTTTCGAGCTCCTACAATGAGCAGTTCTTC
clone size: .
D gene: .
J gene: TRBJ2-1
V gene: TRBV5-4

CDR3 protein: CASSLVRGEYGYTF
CDR3 DNA: TGTGCCAGCAGCTTAGTGAGGGGCGAGTATGGCTACACCTTC
clone size: .
D gene: .
J gene: TRBJ1-2
V gene: TRBV7-9

CDR3 protein: CASSFGEGRKAFF
CDR3 DNA: TGTGCCAGCAGTTTTGGTGAGGGGCGAAAAGCTTTCTTT
clone size: .
D gene: .
J gene: TRBJ1-1
V gene: TRBV27

CDR3 protein: CASSLSETKAFF
CDR3 DNA: TGTGCCAGCAGCCTGAGTGAGACCAAAGCTTTCTTT
clone size: .
D gene: .
J gene: TRBJ1-1
V gene: TRBV7-9

CDR3 protein: CASSLESSGATDTQYF
CDR3 DNA: TGTGCCAGCAGCTTGGAGTCTAGCGGGGCCACAGATACGCAGTATTTT
clone size: .
D gene: TRBD2
J gene: TRBJ2-3
V gene: TRBV5-6

CDR3 protein: CASSPGINQPQHF
CDR3 DNA: TGTGCCAGCAGTCCGGGGATTAATCAGCCCCAGCATTTT
clone size: .
D gene: .
J gene: TRBJ1-5
V gene: TRBV27

CDR3 protein: CASSLEPGTEAFF
CDR3 DNA: TGTGCCAGCAGCTTAGAGCCGGGTACTGAAGCTTTCTTT
clone size: .
D gene: .
J gene: TRBJ1-1
V gene: TRBV7-9

CDR3 protein: CAWSPMLLVSGELFF
CDR3 DNA: TGTGCCTGGAGTCCTATGCTACTAGTGAGCGGGGAGCTGTTTTTT
clone size: .
D gene: .
J gene: TRBJ2-2
V gene: TRBV30

CDR3 protein: CASSTGQVYEQYF
CDR3 DNA: TGTGCCAGCAGTACGGGACAGGTATACGAGCAGTACTTC
clone size: .
D gene: TRBD1
J gene: TRBJ2-7
V gene: TRBV6-2/TRBV6-3

CDR3 protein: CASEDREDQPQHF
CDR3 DNA: TGTGCCAGCGAGGACAGGGAAGATCAGCCCCAGCATTTT
clone size: .
D gene: TRBD1
J gene: TRBJ1-5
V gene: TRBV6-2/TRBV6-3

CDR3 protein: CASSPRTFLMADTQYF
CDR3 DNA: TGTGCCAGCAGCCCCCGGACCTTCTTGATGGCAGATACGCAGTATTTT
clone size: .
D gene: .
J gene: TRBJ2-3
V gene: TRBV3-1

CDR3 protein: CASSPGLAGVFYEQYF
CDR3 DNA: TGTGCCAGCAGCCCGGGACTAGCGGGAGTCTTCTACGAGCAGTACTTC
clone size: .
D gene: TRBD2
J gene: TRBJ2-7
V gene: TRBV5-4

CDR3 protein: CASSQNPGLAGQETQYF
CDR3 DNA: TGCGCCAGCAGCCAAAATCCGGGACTAGCGGGACAAGAGACCCAGTACTTC
clone size: .
D gene: TRBD2
J gene: TRBJ2-5
V gene: TRBV4-1

CDR3 protein: CASSVGTGGGTDTQYF
CDR3 DNA: TGTGCCAGCAGCGTCGGGACAGGGGGCGGCACAGATACGCAGTATTTT
clone size: .
D gene: TRBD1
J gene: TRBJ2-3
V gene: TRBV9

CDR3 protein: CSAREGSTNEKLFF
CDR3 DNA: TGCAGTGCTAGAGAAGGGTCGACTAATGAAAAACTGTTTTTT
clone size: .
D gene: .
J gene: TRBJ1-4
V gene: TRBV20-1

CDR3 protein: CATSRLLAGGYTDTQYF
CDR3 DNA: TGTGCCACCAGCAGGCTGTTAGCGGGAGGGTACACAGATACGCAGTATTTT
clone size: .
D gene: TRBD2
J gene: TRBJ2-3
V gene: TRBV15

CDR3 protein: CASSIQGGEKLFF
CDR3 DNA: TGTGCCAGTAGTATACAGGGCGGAGAAAAACTGTTTTTT
clone size: .
D gene: .
J gene: TRBJ1-4
V gene: TRBV19